This passage covers 3 T cell receptor beta chains from one sample sequenced in a study of beta chain features in type 1 diabetes. The isolated RNA, all of it, was reverse transcribed, so expressed TCRB transcripts were what got sequenced. Profiling relied on immunoSEQ multiplex PCR, and the TCRdb table lists in-frame clones only, not all of them. The sample has under 450,000 clones, more than 11% seen once. The sample comprised naive CD4+ T cells from blood. These receptors were obtained from a man under 40 in good health.

This clone turned up a few times. The chain recombines TRBV29-1 with TRBJ1-2, with TRBD1 matching over 9 bases. CDR3 length: 19 amino acids. The germline V gene has CDR1 SQVTM and CDR2 ANQGSEA. After removal of 3 bases from V and 7 bases from J, the junction contained 24 bases not matched to a gene. The CDR3 sequence: CSVDESSAVGTGKGFGYTF. The CDR3 bases are TGCAGCGTTGATGAAAGTTCGGCTGTGGGGACAGGGAAGGGCTTTGGCTACACCTTC.

CDR3 protein: CASSDYHGAAGQGNTIYF. CDR3 sequence (DNA): TGTGCCAGCAGTGATTATCACGGCGCGGCGGGGCAAGGAAACACCATATATTTT. V gene TRBV2 combines with J gene TRBJ1-3, with D possibly being TRBD1 (5 bases). The CDR3 runs to 18 residues. Trimming took 3 bases from V and 4 from J, leaving 22 bases between them. CDR1 is SNHLY, CDR2 FYNNEI, per germline.

This rearrangement joins TRBV11-3 to TRBJ2-2; unclear D gene. The length of the CDR3 is 11 residues. Germline CDR1 SGHNT, CDR2 YENEEA. V lost 2 bases and J 8 bases, leaving 3 bases between the germline ends. Here the CDR3 DNA reads TGTGCCAGCAGCTTAAGGGGGGAGCTGTTTTTT. This translates into CASSLRGELFF.